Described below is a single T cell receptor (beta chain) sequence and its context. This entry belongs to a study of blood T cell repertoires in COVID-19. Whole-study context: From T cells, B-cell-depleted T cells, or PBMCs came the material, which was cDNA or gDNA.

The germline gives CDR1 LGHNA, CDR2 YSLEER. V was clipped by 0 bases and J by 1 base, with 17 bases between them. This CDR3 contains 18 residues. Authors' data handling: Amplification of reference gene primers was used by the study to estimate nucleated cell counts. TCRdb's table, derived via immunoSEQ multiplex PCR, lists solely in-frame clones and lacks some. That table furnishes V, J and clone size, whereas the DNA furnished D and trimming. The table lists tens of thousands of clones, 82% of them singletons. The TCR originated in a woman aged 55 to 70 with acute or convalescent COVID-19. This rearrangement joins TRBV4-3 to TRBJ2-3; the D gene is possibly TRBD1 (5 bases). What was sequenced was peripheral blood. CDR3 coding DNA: TGCGCCAGCAGCCAAGAGATTATGGGGATAGGGGGCACAGATACGCAGTATTTT. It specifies CASSQEIMGIGGTDTQYF.